Sequencing of this T cell receptor beta chain was carried out in a study of T cells in tuberculosis. Germline values: CDR1 SQVTM, CDR2 ANQGSEA. The CDR3 contains 14 residues. Trimming cost V 6 bases and J 0 bases; bases outside gene matches: 5. TCR-alpha and TCR-beta chains were sequenced unpaired. Libraries were prepared by immunoSEQ multiplex PCR; TCRdb keeps only in-frame clonotypes and omits some of them. The sample has tens of thousands of clones, roughly 91% seen once. Sorting used thawed, overnight-rested PBMC stained with anti-CD3, a viability dye and GMM-loaded CD1B tetramer. CD1B tetramers were loaded with Rhodococcus equi-derived C32 glucose monomycolate.

This TCR derives from an adult woman with latent tuberculosis. This chain joins TRBV29-1 and TRBJ1-5, with 7 bases lining up with TRBD1. The specimen was CD1b-GMM tetramer-negative cells sorted from PBMCs. The CDR3 DNA reads TGCAGCGTCGTCACAGGGGATAGCAATCAGCCCCAGCATTTT. Residues: CSVVTGDSNQPQHF.